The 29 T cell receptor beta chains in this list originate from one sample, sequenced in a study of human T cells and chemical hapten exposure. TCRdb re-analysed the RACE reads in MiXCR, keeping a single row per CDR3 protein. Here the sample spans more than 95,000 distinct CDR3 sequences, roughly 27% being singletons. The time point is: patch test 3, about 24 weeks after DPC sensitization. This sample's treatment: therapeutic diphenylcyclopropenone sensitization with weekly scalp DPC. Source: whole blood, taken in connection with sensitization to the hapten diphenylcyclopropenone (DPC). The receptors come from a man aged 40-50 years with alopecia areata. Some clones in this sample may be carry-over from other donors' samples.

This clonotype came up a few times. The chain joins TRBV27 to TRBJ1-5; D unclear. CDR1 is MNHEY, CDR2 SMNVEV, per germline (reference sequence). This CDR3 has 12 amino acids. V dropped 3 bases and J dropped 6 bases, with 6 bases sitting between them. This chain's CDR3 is CASSFVGQPQHF. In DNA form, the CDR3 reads TGTGCCAGCAGTTTTGTAGGTCAGCCCCAGCATTTT.

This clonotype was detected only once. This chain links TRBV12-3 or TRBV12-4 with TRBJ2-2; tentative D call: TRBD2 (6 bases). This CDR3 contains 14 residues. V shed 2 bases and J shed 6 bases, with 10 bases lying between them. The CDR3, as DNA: TGTGCCAGCAGTTTATTGAGGGAGGCCGGGGAGCTGTTTTTT. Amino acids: CASSLLREAGELFF.

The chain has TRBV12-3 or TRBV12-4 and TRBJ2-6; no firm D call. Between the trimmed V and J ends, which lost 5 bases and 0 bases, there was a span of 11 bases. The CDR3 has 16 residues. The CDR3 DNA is TGTGCCAGCAGTCGTACCGCGAGCTCTGGGGCCAACGTCCTGACTTTC. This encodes CASSRTASSGANVLTF.

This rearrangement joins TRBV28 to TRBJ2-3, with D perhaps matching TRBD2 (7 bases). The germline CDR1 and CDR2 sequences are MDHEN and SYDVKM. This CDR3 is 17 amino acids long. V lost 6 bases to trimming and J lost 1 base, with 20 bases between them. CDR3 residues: CASRPLTGRGGTDTQYF. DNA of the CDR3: TGTGCCAGCAGGCCCCTCACAGGGAGGGGTGGCACAGATACGCAGTATTTT.

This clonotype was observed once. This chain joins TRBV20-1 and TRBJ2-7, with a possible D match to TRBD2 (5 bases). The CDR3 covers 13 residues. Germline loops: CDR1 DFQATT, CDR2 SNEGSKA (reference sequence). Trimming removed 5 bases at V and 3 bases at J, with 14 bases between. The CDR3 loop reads CSALAADGYEQYF. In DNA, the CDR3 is TGCAGTGCTCTCGCAGCGGATGGCTACGAGCAGTACTTC.

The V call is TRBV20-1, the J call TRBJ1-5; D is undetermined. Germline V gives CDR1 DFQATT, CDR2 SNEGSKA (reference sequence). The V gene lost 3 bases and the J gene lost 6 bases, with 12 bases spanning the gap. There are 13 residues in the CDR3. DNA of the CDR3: TGCAGTGCTAGGGCGGGTAGGACTCAGCCCCAGCATTTT. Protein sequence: CSARAGRTQPQHF.

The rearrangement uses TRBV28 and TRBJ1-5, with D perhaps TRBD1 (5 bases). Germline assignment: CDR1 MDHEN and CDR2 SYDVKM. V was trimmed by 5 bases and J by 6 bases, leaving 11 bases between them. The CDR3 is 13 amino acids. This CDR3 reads CASSSGRGQPQHF. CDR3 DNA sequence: TGTGCCAGCAGTAGTGGTAGGGGTCAGCCCCAGCATTTT.

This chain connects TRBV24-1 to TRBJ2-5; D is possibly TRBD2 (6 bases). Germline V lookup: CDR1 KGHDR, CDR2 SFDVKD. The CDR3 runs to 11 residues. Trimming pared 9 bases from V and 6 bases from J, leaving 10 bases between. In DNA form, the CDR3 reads TGTGCCACCCGGAGGGAGAAGACCCAGTACTTC. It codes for CATRREKTQYF.

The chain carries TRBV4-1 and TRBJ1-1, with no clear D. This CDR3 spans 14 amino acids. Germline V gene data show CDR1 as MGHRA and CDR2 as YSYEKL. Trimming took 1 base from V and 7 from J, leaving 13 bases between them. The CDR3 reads CASSQAITRDEAFF. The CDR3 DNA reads TGCGCCAGCAGCCAAGCGATAACGAGGGATGAAGCTTTCTTT.

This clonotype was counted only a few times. The CDR3 sequence is CASRVAGARNIQYF. The CDR3 nucleotides read TGTGCCAGCAGGGTAGCGGGAGCGCGAAACATTCAGTACTTC. This rearrangement joins TRBV2 to TRBJ2-4; 9 bases align to TRBD2. Germline CDR1 is SNHLY and CDR2 is FYNNEI. The CDR3 spans 14 residues. J lost 6 bases, V lost 6 bases, and 6 bases had no gene match. Full variable domain (outside the CDR3, taken from reference TRBV2 and TRBJ2-4): EPEVTQTPSHQVTQMGQEVILRCVPISNHLYFYWYRQILGQKVEFLVSFYNNEISEKSEIFDDQFSVERPDGSNFTLKIRSTKLEDSAMYFCASRVAGARNIQYFGAGTRLSVL.

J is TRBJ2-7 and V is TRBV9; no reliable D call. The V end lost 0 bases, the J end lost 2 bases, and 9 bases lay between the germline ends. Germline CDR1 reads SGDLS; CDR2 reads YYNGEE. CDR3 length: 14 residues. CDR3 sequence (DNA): TGTGCCAGCAGCGTAGCTGACGGTCCCTACGAGCAGTACTTC. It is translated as CASSVADGPYEQYF.

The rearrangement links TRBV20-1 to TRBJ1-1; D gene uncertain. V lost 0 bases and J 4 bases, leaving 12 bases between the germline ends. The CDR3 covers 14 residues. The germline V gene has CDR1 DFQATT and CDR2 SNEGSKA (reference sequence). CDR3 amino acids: CSARDGGKATEAFF. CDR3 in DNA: TGCAGTGCTAGAGATGGCGGGAAGGCCACTGAAGCTTTCTTT.

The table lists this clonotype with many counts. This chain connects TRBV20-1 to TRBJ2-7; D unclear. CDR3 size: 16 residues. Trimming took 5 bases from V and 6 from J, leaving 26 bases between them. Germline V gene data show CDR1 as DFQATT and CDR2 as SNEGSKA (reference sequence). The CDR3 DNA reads TGCAGTGCTCCAATCATTCTCAGTGGGATGAGTCGCGAGCAGTACTTC. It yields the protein CSAPIILSGMSREQYF.

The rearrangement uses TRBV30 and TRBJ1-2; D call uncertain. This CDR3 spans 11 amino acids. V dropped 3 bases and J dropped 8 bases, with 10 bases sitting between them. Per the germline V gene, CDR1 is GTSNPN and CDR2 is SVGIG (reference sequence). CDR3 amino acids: CAWRWALGYTF. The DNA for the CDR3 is TGTGCCTGGAGATGGGCACTGGGCTACACCTTC.

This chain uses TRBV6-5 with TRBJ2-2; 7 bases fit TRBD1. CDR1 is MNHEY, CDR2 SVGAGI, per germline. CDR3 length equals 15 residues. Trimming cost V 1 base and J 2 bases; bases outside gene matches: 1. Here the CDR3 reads CASSYWDSNTGELFF. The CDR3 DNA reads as TGTGCCAGCAGTTACTGGGACAGCAACACCGGGGAGCTGTTTTTT.

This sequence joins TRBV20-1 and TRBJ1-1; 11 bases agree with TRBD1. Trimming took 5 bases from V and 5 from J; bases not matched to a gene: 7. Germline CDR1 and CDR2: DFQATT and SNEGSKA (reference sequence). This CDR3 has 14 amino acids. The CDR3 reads CSAQPGTGGTEAFF. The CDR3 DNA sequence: TGCAGTGCTCAACCCGGGACAGGGGGTACTGAAGCTTTCTTT.

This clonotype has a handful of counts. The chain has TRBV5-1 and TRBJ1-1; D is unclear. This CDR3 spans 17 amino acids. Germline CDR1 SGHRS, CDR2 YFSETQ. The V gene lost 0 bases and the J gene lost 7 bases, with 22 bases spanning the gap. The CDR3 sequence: CASSLGSRRKGNLEAFF. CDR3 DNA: TGCGCCAGCAGCTTGGGTAGTCGGAGAAAGGGTAACCTTGAAGCTTTCTTT. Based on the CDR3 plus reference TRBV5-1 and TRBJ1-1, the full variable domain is KAGVTQTPRYLIKTRGQQVTLSCSPISGHRSVSWYQQTPGQGLQFLFEYFSETQRNKGNFPGRFSGRQFSNSRSEMNVSTLELGDSALYLCASSLGSRRKGNLEAFFGQGTRLTVV.

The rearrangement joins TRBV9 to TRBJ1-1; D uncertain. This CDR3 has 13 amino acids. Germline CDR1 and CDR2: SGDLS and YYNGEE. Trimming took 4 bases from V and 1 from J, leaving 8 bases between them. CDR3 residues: CASSPLSNTEAFF. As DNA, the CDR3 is TGTGCCAGCAGCCCTCTCTCGAACACTGAAGCTTTCTTT.

The CDR3 DNA reads TGTGCCAGCAGCTTAAGCAGCTTAAGGTTCGGGCGGGCAGGGAGGAAGAACACTGAAGCTTTCTTT. Translating it yields CASSLSSLRFGRAGRKNTEAFF. V is TRBV7-8 and J is TRBJ1-1, with TRBD1 as a possible D gene (5 bases). Between the trimmed V and J ends, which lost 2 bases and 1 base, there was a span of 32 bases. Germline V gene data show CDR1 as SGHVS and CDR2 as FQNEAQ. The CDR3 extends over 22 amino acids.

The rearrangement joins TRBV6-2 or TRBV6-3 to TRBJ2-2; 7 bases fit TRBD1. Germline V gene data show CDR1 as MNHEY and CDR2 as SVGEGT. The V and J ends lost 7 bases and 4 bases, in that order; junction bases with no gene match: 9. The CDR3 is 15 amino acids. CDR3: CASNIQGSGTGELFF. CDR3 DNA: TGTGCCAGCAATATACAGGGGTCGGGCACCGGGGAGCTGTTTTTT.

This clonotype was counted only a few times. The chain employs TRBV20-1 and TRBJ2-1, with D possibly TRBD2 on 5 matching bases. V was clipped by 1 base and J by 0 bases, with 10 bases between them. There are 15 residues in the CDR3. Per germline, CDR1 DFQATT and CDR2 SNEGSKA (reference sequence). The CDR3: CSARVSASSYNEQFF. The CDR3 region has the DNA TGCAGTGCTAGAGTTAGCGCCAGCTCCTACAATGAGCAGTTCTTC.

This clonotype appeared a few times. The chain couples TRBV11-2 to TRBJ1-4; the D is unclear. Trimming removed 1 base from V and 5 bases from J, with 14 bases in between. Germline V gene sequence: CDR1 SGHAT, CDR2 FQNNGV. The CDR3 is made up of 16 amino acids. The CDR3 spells CASSLGLRTENEKLFF. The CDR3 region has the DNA TGTGCCAGCAGCTTAGGGCTCCGGACGGAAAATGAAAAACTGTTTTTT.

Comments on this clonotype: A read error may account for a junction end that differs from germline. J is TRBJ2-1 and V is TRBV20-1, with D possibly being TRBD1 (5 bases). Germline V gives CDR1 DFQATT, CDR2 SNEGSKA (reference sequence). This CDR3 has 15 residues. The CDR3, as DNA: TGCAGAGCTAGAGATCACGGCAGGGTATCGAGGGAGCAGTTCTTC. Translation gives CRARDHGRVSREQFF.

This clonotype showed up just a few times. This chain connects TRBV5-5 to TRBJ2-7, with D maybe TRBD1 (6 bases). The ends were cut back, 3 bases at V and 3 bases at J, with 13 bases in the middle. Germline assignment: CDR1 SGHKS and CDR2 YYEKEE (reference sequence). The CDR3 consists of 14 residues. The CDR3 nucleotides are TGTGCCAGCAGCTCGGTTCCACAGGGCTACGAGCAGTACTTC. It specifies CASSSVPQGYEQYF.

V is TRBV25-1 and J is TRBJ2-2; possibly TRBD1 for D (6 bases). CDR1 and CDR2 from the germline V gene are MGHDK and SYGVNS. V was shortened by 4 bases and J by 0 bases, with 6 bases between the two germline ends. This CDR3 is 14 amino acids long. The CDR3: CASSGTANTGELFF. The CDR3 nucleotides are TGTGCCAGCAGTGGGACAGCGAACACCGGGGAGCTGTTTTTT.

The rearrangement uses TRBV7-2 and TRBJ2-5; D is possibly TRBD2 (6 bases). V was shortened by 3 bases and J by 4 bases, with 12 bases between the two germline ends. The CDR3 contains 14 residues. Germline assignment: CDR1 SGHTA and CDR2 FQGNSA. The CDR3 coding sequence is TGTGCCAGCAGCTTGGGGGGAGTAGCAGAGACCCAGTACTTC. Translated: CASSLGGVAETQYF.

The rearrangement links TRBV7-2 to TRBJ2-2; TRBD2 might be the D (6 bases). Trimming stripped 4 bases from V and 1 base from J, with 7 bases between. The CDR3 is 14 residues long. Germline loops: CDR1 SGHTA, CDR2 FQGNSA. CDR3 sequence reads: CASSSGVNTGELFF. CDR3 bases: TGTGCCAGCAGCTCGGGGGTGAACACCGGGGAGCTGTTTTTT.

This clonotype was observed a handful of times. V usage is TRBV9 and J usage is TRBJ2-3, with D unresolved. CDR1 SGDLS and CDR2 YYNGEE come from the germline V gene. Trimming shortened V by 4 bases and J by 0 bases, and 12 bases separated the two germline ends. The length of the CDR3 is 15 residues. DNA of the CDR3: TGTGCCAGCAGCCCCAGACCCGATAGCACAGATACGCAGTATTTT. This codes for CASSPRPDSTDTQYF.

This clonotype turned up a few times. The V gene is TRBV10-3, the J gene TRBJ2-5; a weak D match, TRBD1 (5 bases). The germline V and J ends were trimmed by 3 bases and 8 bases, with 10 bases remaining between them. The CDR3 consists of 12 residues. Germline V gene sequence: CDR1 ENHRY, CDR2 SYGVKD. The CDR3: CAISEPTATQYF. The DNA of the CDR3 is TGTGCCATCAGTGAACCGACAGCAACCCAGTACTTC.